These 8 T cell receptor beta chains were sequenced from one sample in a study of blood T cell repertoires in COVID-19. Sequencing used immunoSEQ multiplex PCR; TCRdb keeps in-frame clones, though not all of them. Of hundreds of thousands of clones in the sample, about 88% were seen once. Sequencing was done on a sample of peripheral blood. These receptor sequences come from a young man with COVID-19, enrolled during active disease.

The genes are TRBV29-1 and TRBJ2-5; 7 nucleotides align to TRBD2. The CDR3 contains 13 residues. V lost 4 bases to trimming and J lost 7 bases; unmatched junction nucleotides: 9. Germline CDR1 SQVTM, CDR2 ANQGSEA. CDR3 loop: CSVGAGERVTQYF. CDR3 sequence (DNA): TGCAGCGTTGGGGCGGGAGAGCGAGTGACCCAGTACTTC.

The chain couples TRBV19 to TRBJ1-2, with unresolved D. The CDR3 is made up of 15 amino acids. Trimming took 3 bases from V and 4 from J, leaving 15 bases between them. CDR1 and CDR2 (germline): LNHDA, SQIVND (reference sequence). CDR3 protein: CASSIGTLGSYGYTF. In nucleotides, the CDR3 is TGTGCCAGTAGTATTGGAACTCTTGGGAGCTATGGCTACACCTTC.

The chain employs TRBV30 and TRBJ2-5; D is undetermined. The CDR3 runs to 14 residues. V lost 2 bases and J lost 1, with 11 bases in between. CDR1 GTSNPN and CDR2 SVGIG come from the germline V gene (reference sequence). This CDR3 reads CAWSTPTVQETQYF. The CDR3 region has the DNA TGTGCCTGGAGTACCCCGACTGTCCAAGAGACCCAGTACTTC.

The rearrangement uses TRBV5-1 and TRBJ2-1; 8 positions agree with TRBD2. Germline loops: CDR1 SGHRS, CDR2 YFSETQ. Losses at the gene ends were 0 bases for V and 6 bases for J; bases not matched to a gene: 5. The CDR3 is 15 residues long. CDR3 in amino acids: CASSLAPGLANEQFF. In DNA form, the CDR3 reads TGCGCCAGCAGCTTGGCCCCAGGACTAGCCAATGAGCAGTTCTTC.

This clone has more than one count but fewer than ten. The chain links TRBV3-1 (or the pseudogene TRBV3-2) to TRBJ2-2, with D perhaps TRBD1 (5 bases). Trimming removed 0 bases at V and 3 bases at J, with 8 bases between. Per germline, CDR1 LGHDT and CDR2 YNNKEL (reference sequence). There are 15 residues in the CDR3. CDR3 coding DNA: TGTGCCAGCAGCCAAGATTACAGGTACACCGGGGAGCTGTTTTTT. It specifies CASSQDYRYTGELFF.

The CDR3 reads CASRQEQGYGTEAFF. The CDR3 DNA sequence: TGTGCCAGTAGACAAGAACAGGGATACGGCACTGAAGCTTTCTTT. This chain connects TRBV19 to TRBJ1-1; TRBD1 might be the D (6 bases). Deletions cut 6 bases from V and 4 bases from J, with 18 bases between. Germline CDR1 and CDR2: LNHDA and SQIVND (reference sequence). The CDR3 has 15 residues.

The gene calls are TRBV5-1 and TRBJ2-1; 9 nucleotides line up with TRBD2. The V segment lost 7 bases and the J segment 7 bases; nucleotides outside the gene matches: 3. The CDR3 sequence is 12 residues long. The germline CDR1 and CDR2 sequences are SGHRS and YFSETQ. CDR3 nucleotide sequence: TGCGCCAGCGGTACTAGCGGGAATGAGCAGTTCTTC. This gives the protein CASGTSGNEQFF.

This sequence joins TRBV24-1 and TRBJ2-5, with D possibly being TRBD1 (6 bases). Trimming cost V 7 bases and J 5 bases, with 19 bases left between them. The germline CDR1 and CDR2 sequences are KGHDR and SFDVKD. The CDR3 consists of 15 residues. The CDR3 region has the DNA TGTGCCACCAGCGGGAAGCAGGGGTATAGGGAGACCCAGTACTTC. Its protein product is CATSGKQGYRETQYF.